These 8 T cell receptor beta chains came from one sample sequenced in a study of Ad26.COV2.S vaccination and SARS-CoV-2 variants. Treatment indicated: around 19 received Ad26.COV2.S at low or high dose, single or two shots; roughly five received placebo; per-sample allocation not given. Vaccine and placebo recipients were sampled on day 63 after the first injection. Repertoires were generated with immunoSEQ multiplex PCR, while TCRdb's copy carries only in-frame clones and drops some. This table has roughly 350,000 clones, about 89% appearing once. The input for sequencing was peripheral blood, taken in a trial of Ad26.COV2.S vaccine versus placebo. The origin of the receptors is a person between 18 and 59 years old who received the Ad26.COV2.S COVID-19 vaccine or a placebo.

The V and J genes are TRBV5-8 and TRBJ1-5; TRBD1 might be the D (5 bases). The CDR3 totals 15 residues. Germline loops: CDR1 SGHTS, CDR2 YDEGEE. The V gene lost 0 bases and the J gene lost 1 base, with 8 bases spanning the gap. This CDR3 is CASSLGQISNQPQHF. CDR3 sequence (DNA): TGTGCCAGCAGCTTGGGACAGATAAGCAATCAGCCCCAGCATTTT. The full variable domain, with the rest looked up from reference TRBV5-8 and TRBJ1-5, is EAGVTQSPTHLIKTRGQQATLRCSPISGHTSVYWYQQALGLGLQFLLWYDEGEERNRGNFPPRFSGRQFPNYSSELNVNALELEDSALYLCASSLGQISNQPQHFGDGTRLSIL.

The DNA of the CDR3 is TGTGCCAGCAGCTTAGAAAGGTCCGCAGAGACCCAGTACTTC. It encodes CASSLERSAETQYF. The chain uses TRBV7-8 and TRBJ2-5; D is ambiguous. This CDR3 is 14 amino acids long. V was cut by 1 base and J by 4 bases, with 10 bases left in between. Per the germline V gene, CDR1 is SGHVS and CDR2 is FQNEAQ.

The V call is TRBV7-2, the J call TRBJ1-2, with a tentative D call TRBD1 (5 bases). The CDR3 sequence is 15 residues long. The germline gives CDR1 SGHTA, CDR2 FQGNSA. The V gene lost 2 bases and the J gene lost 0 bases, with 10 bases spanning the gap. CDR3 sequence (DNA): TGTGCCAGCAGCTTATCCAGGGCCGCTAACTATGGCTACACCTTC. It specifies CASSLSRAANYGYTF.

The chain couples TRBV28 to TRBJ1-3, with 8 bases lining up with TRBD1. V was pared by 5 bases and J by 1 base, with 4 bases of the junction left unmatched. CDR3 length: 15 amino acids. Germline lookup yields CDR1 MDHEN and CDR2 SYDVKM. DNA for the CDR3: TGTGCCAGCAGTACAGGGGGTCTATCTGGAAACACCATATATTTT. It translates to CASSTGGLSGNTIYF.

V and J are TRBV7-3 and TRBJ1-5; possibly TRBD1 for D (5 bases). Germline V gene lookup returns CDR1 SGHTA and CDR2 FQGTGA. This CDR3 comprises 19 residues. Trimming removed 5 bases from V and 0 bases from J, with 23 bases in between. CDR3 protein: CASSPRDGDPHYSNQPQHF. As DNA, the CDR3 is TGTGCCAGCAGCCCCAGGGACGGAGACCCTCATTATAGCAATCAGCCCCAGCATTTT.

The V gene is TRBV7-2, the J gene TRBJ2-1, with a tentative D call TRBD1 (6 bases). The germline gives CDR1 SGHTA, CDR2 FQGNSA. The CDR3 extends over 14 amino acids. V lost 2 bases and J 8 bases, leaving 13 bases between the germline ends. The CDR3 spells CASSLSREGDEQFF. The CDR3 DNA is TGTGCCAGCAGCTTATCAAGAGAGGGGGATGAGCAGTTCTTC.

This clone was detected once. CDR3 region: CASSPQGDPDTQYF. In DNA form, the CDR3 reads TGTGCCAGCAGCCCCCAAGGGGATCCAGATACGCAGTATTTT. This chain connects TRBV7-8 to TRBJ2-3, with D possibly being TRBD1 (5 bases). Trimming took off 5 bases at V and 4 bases at J, with 13 bases between the two ends. Germline CDR1 SGHVS, CDR2 FQNEAQ. The CDR3 length is 14 residues. The variable domain in full, completed from reference TRBV7-8 and TRBJ2-3, reads GAGVSQSPRYKVAKRGQDVALRCDPISGHVSLFWYQQALGQGPEFLTYFQNEAQLDKSGLPSDRFFAERPEGSVSTLKIQRTQQEDSAVYLCASSPQGDPDTQYFGPGTRLTVL.

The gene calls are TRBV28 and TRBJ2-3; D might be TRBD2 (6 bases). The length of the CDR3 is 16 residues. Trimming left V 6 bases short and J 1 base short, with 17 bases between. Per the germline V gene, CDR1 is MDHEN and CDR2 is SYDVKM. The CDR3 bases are TGTGCCAGCAGGCACCGGTGGGGGGAGCGCACAGATACGCAGTATTTT. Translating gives CASRHRWGERTDTQYF. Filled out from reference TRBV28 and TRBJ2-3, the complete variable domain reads DVKVTQSSRYLVKRTGEKVFLECVQDMDHENMFWYRQDPGLGLRLIYFSYDVKMKEKGDIPEGYSVSREKKERFSLILESASTNQTSMYLCASRHRWGERTDTQYFGPGTRLTVL.